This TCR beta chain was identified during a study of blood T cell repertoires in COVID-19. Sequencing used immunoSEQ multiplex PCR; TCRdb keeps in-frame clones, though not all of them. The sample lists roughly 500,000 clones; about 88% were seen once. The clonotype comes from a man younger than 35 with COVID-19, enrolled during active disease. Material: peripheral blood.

The CDR3 reads CASSLSGTGGRSGANVLTF. DNA of the CDR3: TGTGCCAGCAGCTTATCCGGGACAGGGGGCCGCTCTGGGGCCAACGTCCTGACTTTC. The chain is built from TRBV7-9 and TRBJ2-6; 12 nucleotides agree with TRBD1. V lost 2 bases and J lost 0; bases outside the gene matches: 5. The length of the CDR3 is 19 residues. CDR1 and CDR2 (germline): SEHNR, FQNEAQ (reference sequence).